This T cell receptor beta chain was retrieved from a study of blood T cell repertoires in COVID-19. How the authors handled the data: The assay estimated nucleated cells by amplifying reference gene primers. Clones were sequenced by immunoSEQ multiplex PCR, and TCRdb holds only the in-frame ones, with some missing. For V, J and clone size, that table is used; D and trimming come from the DNA. The sample shows fewer than 600,000 clones, roughly 90% of them seen only once. Germline V lookup: CDR1 MNHEY, CDR2 SVGAGI. The V and J ends lost 4 bases and 10 bases, in that order; junction bases with no gene match: 7. The CDR3 loop spans 15 amino acids.

The sequence was collected from a woman in her 40s who had recovered from COVID-19. Sequencing used PBMCs or T cells enriched from blood (not recorded which). The rearrangement uses TRBV6-5 and TRBJ1-6, with 10 positions matching TRBD1. CDR3 loop: CASSSSGTGESPLHF. In DNA form, the CDR3 reads TGTGCCAGCAGTTCGTCCGGGACAGGGGAGTCACCCCTCCACTTT.